The 23 T cell receptor beta chains given below trace back to one sample, sequenced in a study of beta chain features in type 1 diabetes. Every isolated RNA sample was fully reverse transcribed, so sequencing captured expressed TCRB transcripts. Clones were read by immunoSEQ multiplex PCR, and TCRdb kept only the in-frame ones, dropping some. The sample yields more than 15,000 clones, 55% seen once. The sequenced sample consisted of stem cell memory CD4+ T cells from blood. The receptor source for this set is a young woman in good health.

The chain employs TRBV5-5 and TRBJ2-1; TRBD2 matches 8 bases. In germline, CDR1 is SGHKS, CDR2 YYEKEE (reference sequence). The CDR3 has 15 amino acids. V trimming: 2 bases; J trimming: 6 bases; junction bases outside the gene matches: 7. As DNA, the CDR3 is TGTGCCAGCAGCTTAAGCGGGAGTGGGTTCAATGAGCAGTTCTTC. Protein sequence: CASSLSGSGFNEQFF.

This clone was recorded a few times. This chain uses TRBV2 with TRBJ1-2; maybe TRBD1 (6 bases). V was clipped by 5 bases and J by 0 bases, with 10 bases between them. This CDR3 spans 14 amino acids. Germline V CDR1 and CDR2: SNHLY, FYNNEI. CDR3 sequence (DNA): TGTGCCAGCAGTTTACAGGGTGCTAACTATGGCTACACCTTC. Translating it yields CASSLQGANYGYTF.

This clone came up a few times. The chain joins TRBV5-1 to TRBJ1-6; 9 bases agree with TRBD1. The V gene end was trimmed by 3 bases and the J gene end by 10 bases; junction bases not matched to a gene: 8. Germline V gene lookup returns CDR1 SGHRS and CDR2 YFSETQ. The CDR3 sequence is 15 residues long. The DNA for the CDR3 is TGCGCCAGCAGCTACCGGGACAGGGAAAGGTCACCCCTCCACTTT. Encoded protein: CASSYRDRERSPLHF. Looking up the rest from reference TRBV5-1 and TRBJ1-6 gives the full variable domain: KAGVTQTPRYLIKTRGQQVTLSCSPISGHRSVSWYQQTPGQGLQFLFEYFSETQRNKGNFPGRFSGRQFSNSRSEMNVSTLELGDSALYLCASSYRDRERSPLHFGNGTRLTVT.

The V and J genes are TRBV5-6 and TRBJ1-1, with a tentative D call TRBD1 (5 bases). V lost 2 bases to trimming and J lost 3 bases, with 14 bases between them. Per germline, CDR1 SGHDT and CDR2 YYEEEE. This CDR3 is built from 15 residues. CDR3 in amino acids: CASSFGAGRYTEAFF. The DNA for the CDR3 is TGTGCCAGCAGCTTCGGGGCGGGGCGATACACTGAAGCTTTCTTT. The whole variable domain, remainder taken from reference TRBV5-6 and TRBJ1-1, is DAGVTQSPTHLIKTRGQQVTLRCSPKSGHDTVSWYQQALGQGPQFIFQYYEEEERQRGNFPDRFSGHQFPNYSSELNVNALLLGDSALYLCASSFGAGRYTEAFFGQGTRLTVV.

The chain employs TRBV5-1 and TRBJ2-7; a weak D match, TRBD1 (6 bases). Germline V gene sequence: CDR1 SGHRS, CDR2 YFSETQ. The ends were cut back, 5 bases at V and 2 bases at J, with 11 bases in the middle. The length of the CDR3 is 13 residues. Here the CDR3 DNA reads TGCGCCAGCAGTCTACAGGGTACCTACGAGCAGTACTTC. It is translated as CASSLQGTYEQYF. Looking up the rest from reference TRBV5-1 and TRBJ2-7 gives the full variable domain: KAGVTQTPRYLIKTRGQQVTLSCSPISGHRSVSWYQQTPGQGLQFLFEYFSETQRNKGNFPGRFSGRQFSNSRSEMNVSTLELGDSALYLCASSLQGTYEQYFGPGTRLTVT.

This clone was counted between two and nine times. This chain connects TRBV29-1 to TRBJ2-5; 7 positions match TRBD1. The V and J ends lost 8 bases and 4 bases, in that order; junction bases with no gene match: 7. The germline V gene has CDR1 SQVTM and CDR2 ANQGSEA. The CDR3 totals 12 residues. DNA of the CDR3: TGCAGCTTCAAGGGGGCGGGAGAGACCCAGTACTTC. As protein: CSFKGAGETQYF.

The V and J genes are TRBV19 and TRBJ1-2; 7 bases are shared with TRBD1. This CDR3 contains 13 residues. Germline V CDR1 and CDR2: LNHDA, SQIVND (reference sequence). J gave up 6 bases and V 2 bases, and 3 bases lay outside the gene matches. The DNA of the CDR3 is TGTGCCAGTAGTATAAGGGGGCTCAATGGCTACACCTTC. Amino acids: CASSIRGLNGYTF.

This clone came up once. V is TRBV15 and J is TRBJ2-1; 9 nucleotides match TRBD1. V shed 0 bases, J shed 5 bases, and the junction held 8 bases outside the gene matches. This CDR3 contains 17 residues. Germline CDR1 is LNHNV and CDR2 is YYDKDF (reference sequence). The CDR3 DNA is TGTGCCACCAGCAGAGATCCGACAGGGGGGGACAACAATGAGCAGTTCTTC. It is translated as CATSRDPTGGDNNEQFF.

This clone was seen a few times. This sequence joins TRBV5-1 and TRBJ2-2; maybe TRBD1 (6 bases). Trimming took off 2 bases at V and 0 bases at J, with 11 bases between the two ends. Looked up from germline, CDR1 is SGHRS and CDR2 is YFSETQ. The CDR3 has 16 amino acids. CDR3 amino acids: CASSLIKGANTGELFF. The DNA for the CDR3 is TGCGCCAGCAGCTTAATAAAGGGGGCGAACACCGGGGAGCTGTTTTTT.

The chain combines TRBV5-1 with TRBJ1-2; TRBD1 agrees at 7 bases. The germline V gene encodes CDR1 SGHRS and CDR2 YFSETQ. This CDR3 region has 14 residues. V was pared by 5 bases and J by 4 bases, with 8 bases of the junction left unmatched. For the CDR3, the DNA is TGCGCCAGCAGGCGACAGGGATGGAGCTATGGCTACACCTTC. Translation: CASRRQGWSYGYTF. Looking up the rest from reference TRBV5-1 and TRBJ1-2 gives the full variable domain: KAGVTQTPRYLIKTRGQQVTLSCSPISGHRSVSWYQQTPGQGLQFLFEYFSETQRNKGNFPGRFSGRQFSNSRSEMNVSTLELGDSALYLCASRRQGWSYGYTFGSGTRLTVV.

The chain links TRBV5-5 to TRBJ1-2; tentatively, D is TRBD1 (6 bases). Germline CDR1 is SGHKS and CDR2 is YYEKEE (reference sequence). There are 15 residues in the CDR3. Between the trimmed V and J ends, which lost 3 bases and 8 bases, there was a span of 20 bases. CDR3 DNA: TGTGCCAGCAGCTCGACTCAAATCCCGGGGGGCGGCTACACCTTC. As protein: CASSSTQIPGGGYTF.

The rearrangement joins TRBV13 to TRBJ2-1; D perhaps matches TRBD1 (5 bases). The CDR3 loop spans 13 amino acids. V lost 8 bases and J 6 bases, leaving 14 bases between the germline ends. In germline, CDR1 is PRHDT, CDR2 FYEKMQ (reference sequence). CDR3 sequence (DNA): TGTGCCAGCTCAGGGTATCCCTCCAATGAGCAGTTCTTC. Residues: CASSGYPSNEQFF. The full variable domain, rest sourced from reference TRBV13 and TRBJ2-1, is AAGVIQSPRHLIKEKRETATLKCYPIPRHDTVYWYQQGPGQDPQFLISFYEKMQSDKGSIPDRFSAQQFSDYHSELNMSSLELGDSALYFCASSGYPSNEQFFGPGTRLTVL.

The chain employs TRBV7-2 and TRBJ1-2; D unclear. Trimming removed 2 bases at V and 0 bases at J, with 13 bases between. The germline CDR1 and CDR2 sequences are SGHTA and FQGNSA. The CDR3 extends over 16 amino acids. CDR3 nucleotide sequence: TGTGCCAGCAGCTTAACAGAGGGTTACGCTAACTATGGCTACACCTTC. Protein sequence: CASSLTEGYANYGYTF.

This clone was seen a single time. The chain has TRBV2 and TRBJ1-3; 9 bases map to TRBD1. The CDR3 runs 15 residues. Germline CDR1 SNHLY, CDR2 FYNNEI. V dropped 4 bases and J dropped 3; count of bases not matched to a gene: 4. The CDR3 region is CASSAGQGFGNTIYF. The DNA for the CDR3 is TGTGCCAGCAGTGCCGGACAGGGGTTTGGAAACACCATATATTTT.

A few counts support this clone. The chain recombines TRBV6-1 with TRBJ1-3; unclear D gene. This CDR3 has 17 residues. CDR1 and CDR2 (germline): MNHNS, SASEGT. Trimming shortened V by 2 bases and J by 0 bases, and 14 bases separated the two germline ends. The CDR3 region has the DNA TGTGCCAGCAGTGAAAGGCTTTGGAGGTCCTCTGGAAACACCATATATTTT. Its protein is CASSERLWRSSGNTIYF.

The chain couples TRBV10-3 to TRBJ2-3; maybe TRBD2 (6 bases). V was trimmed by 4 bases and J by 0 bases, leaving 14 bases between them. CDR3 length: 16 residues. Germline CDR1 and CDR2: ENHRY and SYGVKD. CDR3 in DNA: TGTGCCATCAGTGGGTTTGCGGGGACGAGCACAGATACGCAGTATTTT. Protein product: CAISGFAGTSTDTQYF.

This chain joins TRBV9 and TRBJ1-6; TRBD1 might be the D (5 bases). V lost 0 bases and J lost 10, with 11 bases in between. Per the germline V gene, CDR1 is SGDLS and CDR2 is YYNGEE. The CDR3 runs to 14 residues. CDR3 amino acids: CASSVEGSNSPLHF. The CDR3 DNA follows: TGTGCCAGCAGCGTAGAGGGGTCGAACTCACCCCTCCACTTT.

Only a few counts were recorded for this clone. The gene calls are TRBV7-2 and TRBJ2-7; 11 bases fit TRBD2. CDR1 is SGHTA, CDR2 FQGNSA, per germline. CDR3 size: 16 residues. Losses at the gene ends were 2 bases for V and 0 bases for J; bases not matched to a gene: 3. CDR3 amino acids: CASSLTSGGSSYEQYF. For the CDR3, the DNA is TGTGCCAGCAGCTTAACTAGCGGGGGTAGCTCCTACGAGCAGTACTTC.

The V gene is TRBV7-9, the J gene TRBJ2-5; maybe TRBD2 (6 bases). The CDR3 sequence is 16 residues long. Per germline, CDR1 SEHNR and CDR2 FQNEAQ (reference sequence). Trimming stripped 5 bases from V and 4 bases from J, with 20 bases between. The CDR3 coding sequence is TGTGCCAGCAGCGACGCCTACGGGAGTGACTCAGAGACCCAGTACTTC. Its translation: CASSDAYGSDSETQYF.

This clone was counted a single time. V usage is TRBV6-1 and J usage is TRBJ2-5, with D possibly being TRBD1 (6 bases). Between the trimmed V and J ends, which lost 7 bases and 1 base, there was a span of 16 bases. In germline, CDR1 is MNHNS, CDR2 SASEGT. The CDR3 totals 15 residues. CDR3 region: CASKLMTGGQETQYF. The CDR3 nucleotides read TGTGCCAGCAAATTGATGACAGGTGGCCAAGAGACCCAGTACTTC.

The chain couples TRBV2 to TRBJ1-5; 8 nucleotides align to TRBD1. Trimming took 3 bases from V and 0 from J; bases not matched to a gene: 4. The CDR3 consists of 16 residues. Germline lookup yields CDR1 SNHLY and CDR2 FYNNEI. The CDR3 spells CASSDPGQVSNQPQHF. Written as DNA, the CDR3 is TGTGCCAGCAGTGACCCGGGACAGGTTAGCAATCAGCCCCAGCATTTT.

This chain links TRBV6-6 with TRBJ2-5; tentatively, D is TRBD2 (5 bases). This CDR3 spans 15 amino acids. The V end lost 2 bases, the J end lost 4 bases, and 14 bases lay between the germline ends. Germline V gives CDR1 MNHNY, CDR2 SVGAGI (reference sequence). For the CDR3, the DNA is TGTGCCAGCAGTTACCCTCATGCGGCGGGAGAGACCCAGTACTTC. Translated, it gives CASSYPHAAGETQYF.

This clone was picked up a small number of times. The CDR3 DNA reads as TGTGCCAGCAGTACGTGGCGCGGGGTTTCCTACAATGAGCAGTTCTTC. This codes for CASSTWRGVSYNEQFF. The V gene is TRBV28, the J gene TRBJ2-1; a possible D gene is TRBD2 (6 bases). CDR1 and CDR2 (germline): MDHEN, SYDVKM. The CDR3 is made up of 16 amino acids. V was cut by 5 bases and J by 1 base, with 15 bases left in between.